A single sample gave rise to the 14 T cell receptor beta chains below, sequenced in a study of blood T cell repertoires in COVID-19. Using immunoSEQ multiplex PCR, the repertoire was profiled, and TCRdb retains in-frame clones only, with some absent. The table lists some 420,000 clones, roughly nine tenths of them singletons. The specimen was PBMCs or T cells enriched from blood (not recorded which). These receptors came from a man aged 25 to 40 who had recovered from COVID-19.

This clone has only one observation. J is TRBJ2-7 and V is TRBV5-1; the match to TRBD2 covers 7 bases. The V gene's germline CDR1 is SGHRS and CDR2 YFSETQ. The ends lost 1 base at V and 0 bases at J; junction bases unmatched: 4. The CDR3 extends over 15 amino acids. The chain's CDR3 is CASSLFGGSSYEQYF. CDR3 bases: TGCGCCAGCAGCTTGTTCGGGGGGAGCTCCTACGAGCAGTACTTC.

V and J are TRBV9 and TRBJ1-1; D may be TRBD1 (6 bases). Germline assignment: CDR1 SGDLS and CDR2 YYNGEE. This CDR3 is built from 15 residues. The V end was cut by 5 bases, the J end by 0 bases, with 14 bases between. The CDR3 nucleotides are TGTGCCAGCAGTGAAACTGACAGGCTGAACACTGAAGCTTTCTTT. Amino acids: CASSETDRLNTEAFF.

This rearrangement joins TRBV7-9 to TRBJ1-4; the match to TRBD1 covers 7 bases. This CDR3 comprises 15 residues. The trim removed 3 bases at V and 3 bases at J, leaving 4 bases unmatched. Germline V CDR1 and CDR2: SEHNR, FQNEAQ (reference sequence). The CDR3 is CASSFDRDPNEKLFF. The CDR3 nucleotides read TGTGCCAGCAGCTTCGACAGGGATCCTAATGAAAAACTGTTTTTT.

The chain uses TRBV7-9 and TRBJ2-7, with 7 bases aligning to TRBD2. The CDR3 has 13 amino acids. V lost 4 bases, J lost 4 bases, and 4 bases stayed unmatched. Germline assignment: CDR1 SEHNR and CDR2 FQNEAQ (reference sequence). The CDR3 reads CASSYLGGYEQYF. The CDR3 DNA reads TGTGCCAGCAGCTACCTCGGGGGGTACGAGCAGTACTTC.

This chain connects TRBV3-1 (or the pseudogene TRBV3-2) to TRBJ2-1; 13 bases agree with TRBD2. Germline CDR1 and CDR2: LGHDT and YNNKEL (reference sequence). V was pared by 3 bases and J by 2 bases, with 4 bases of the junction left unmatched. CDR3 length: 17 amino acids. The CDR3 nucleotides are TGTGCCAGCAGCCAGTCGGGACTAGCGGGACCCTACAATGAGCAGTTCTTC. Its protein product is CASSQSGLAGPYNEQFF.

This chain uses TRBV5-1 with TRBJ2-1; 10 nucleotides agree with TRBD1. CDR3 length equals 16 residues. CDR1 and CDR2 from the germline V gene are SGHRS and YFSETQ. V lost 4 bases, J lost 9 bases, and 13 bases stayed unmatched. The CDR3 is CASSASSGTGAFEQFF. The CDR3 DNA is TGCGCCAGCAGCGCGTCGTCCGGGACAGGGGCCTTTGAGCAGTTCTTC.

As to this clone: Other DNA sequences in the sample encode the same CDR3. This chain connects TRBV5-1 to TRBJ1-1, with D perhaps matching TRBD1 (5 bases). Trimming shortened V by 2 bases and J by 2 bases, and 10 bases separated the two germline ends. The CDR3 is 14 residues long. CDR1 and CDR2 (germline): SGHRS, YFSETQ. The DNA for the CDR3 is TGCGCCAGCAGCTTCAATGGGGCTAACACTGAAGCTTTCTTT. Protein: CASSFNGANTEAFF.

The rearrangement uses TRBV25-1 and TRBJ2-7; 14 bases fit TRBD2. The CDR3 contains 16 residues. From germline, CDR1 is MGHDK and CDR2 SYGVNS. With V trimmed by 4 bases and J by 4 bases, 6 bases remained unmatched. This chain's CDR3 is CASSGRTSGRLYEQYF. The CDR3 nucleotides are TGTGCCAGCAGTGGTAGGACTAGCGGGAGGTTGTACGAGCAGTACTTC.

The chain joins TRBV2 to TRBJ2-1, with D perhaps matching TRBD2 (6 bases). The CDR3 covers 12 residues. Germline CDR1 and CDR2: SNHLY and FYNNEI. Trimming removed 2 bases at V and 10 bases at J, with 9 bases between. The CDR3 protein is CASSETLAEQFF. CDR3 DNA: TGTGCCAGCAGTGAAACCCTAGCGGAGCAGTTCTTC.

The chain recombines TRBV28 with TRBJ2-3; 11 nucleotides agree with TRBD2. This CDR3 is built from 16 residues. V lost 4 bases, J lost 2 bases, and 5 bases stayed unmatched. Germline-derived CDR1 and CDR2 are MDHEN and SYDVKM. The CDR3, as DNA: TGTGCCAGCAGTTCCCTAGCGGGGGGTTTCACAGATACGCAGTATTTT. As protein: CASSSLAGGFTDTQYF.

The chain recombines TRBV27 with TRBJ1-5; tentative D call: TRBD1 (5 bases). The CDR3 runs 12 residues. Looked up from germline, CDR1 is MNHEY and CDR2 is SMNVEV (reference sequence). The V end was cut by 5 bases, the J end by 9 bases, with 11 bases between. The CDR3 protein is CASSKQVGPQHF. CDR3 bases: TGTGCCAGCAGTAAACAGGTCGGGCCCCAGCATTTT.

This clone appeared a single time. The chain recombines TRBV30 with TRBJ2-7; TRBD1 matches at 9 bases. CDR3 size: 14 residues. Looked up from germline, CDR1 is GTSNPN and CDR2 is SVGIG (reference sequence). Trimming cost V 5 bases and J 1 base; bases outside gene matches: 6. CDR3 sequence (DNA): TGTGCCTGGGACACAGGGGGCAGGTCCTACGAGCAGTACTTC. It yields the protein CAWDTGGRSYEQYF.

This clone was counted between two and nine times. The gene calls are TRBV5-1 and TRBJ2-1; 14 bases agree with TRBD2. The CDR3 has 17 amino acids. CDR1 and CDR2 (germline): SGHRS, YFSETQ. J lost 7 bases, V lost 3 bases, and 9 bases had no gene match. The DNA for the CDR3 is TGCGCCAGCAGCTCGGGACTAGCGGGAGTGGGTAGGAATGAGCAGTTCTTC. This gives the protein CASSSGLAGVGRNEQFF.

Remarks on this clone: Other DNA sequences in this sample translate to the same CDR3. The rearrangement joins TRBV2 to TRBJ1-5; possibly TRBD1 for D (5 bases). Germline values: CDR1 SNHLY, CDR2 FYNNEI. The CDR3 is 13 residues long. V shed 6 bases and J shed 4 bases, with 10 bases lying between them. This chain's CDR3 is CASSPGGNQPQHF. DNA of the CDR3: TGTGCCAGCAGCCCCGGGGGAAATCAGCCCCAGCATTTT. Variable domain in full (rest from reference TRBV2 and TRBJ1-5): EPEVTQTPSHQVTQMGQEVILRCVPISNHLYFYWYRQILGQKVEFLVSFYNNEISEKSEIFDDQFSVERPDGSNFTLKIRSTKLEDSAMYFCASSPGGNQPQHFGDGTRLSIL.